This T cell receptor beta chain was captured in a study of shared clonotypes between healthy human individuals. Findings and caveats of the study: Clonotypes shared by all four sorted-subset donors had higher generation probabilities than non-shared clonotypes.

Original handling: Without quality scores, immunoSEQ junctional reads could not be filtered like full-length reads. Profiling relied on immunoSEQ multiplex PCR, and the TCRdb table lists in-frame clones only, not all of them. Clone size and V and J calls were adopted from that table, with D and trimming inferred from the DNA. This table has 850,000 to 1,100,000 clones, 70% to 80% appearing once. About this clone itself: Its antigen is still unknown.

The V and J ends lost 3 bases and 2 bases respectively, with 11 bases between them. CDR3 size: 14 residues. Germline V gives CDR1 LNHDA, CDR2 SQIVND (reference sequence). Only Caucasian adults living in Nashville, Tennessee served as donors. V usage is TRBV19 and J usage is TRBJ2-7; no reliable D call. The sample taken for sequencing was memory CD4+ T cells from PBMCs. Subset defined: CD45RA-negative fraction. The receptor's source is a man between 18 and 35 years old in good health. Some clones in this sample may be carry-over from other donors' samples. CDR3 protein: CASSMRQVTYEQYF. DNA for the CDR3: TGTGCCAGTAGTATGAGGCAGGTTACCTACGAGCAGTACTTC.